The 24 T cell receptor beta chains below come from one sample, sequenced in a study of cytomegalovirus exposure and HLA in healthy donors. Assay used: immunoSEQ multiplex PCR; TCRdb lists only in-frame clones, some missing. Of about 140,000 clones in the sample, around nine tenths were seen once. The sample was PBMCs. The origin of the receptors is a woman aged 18-29 years in good health and CMV-seropositive.

The gene calls are TRBV5-4 and TRBJ2-7, with TRBD1 matching over 11 bases. This CDR3 region has 15 residues. With 4 bases clipped from V and 7 bases from J, the junction kept 10 bases outside the gene matches. Germline CDR1 and CDR2: SGHNT and YYREEE (reference sequence). CDR3 residues: CASSQGQGVFDEQYF. CDR3 coding DNA: TGTGCCAGCAGCCAGGGACAGGGGGTGTTTGATGAGCAGTACTTC.

This sequence joins TRBV5-4 and TRBJ2-1, with 10 bases fitting TRBD2. J lost 8 bases, V lost 0 bases, and 11 bases had no gene match. Germline V gives CDR1 SGHNT, CDR2 YYREEE (reference sequence). The CDR3 spans 17 residues. CDR3 region: CASSLGGAAGGNYEQFF. For the CDR3, the DNA is TGTGCCAGCAGCTTGGGAGGGGCAGCGGGAGGGAATTATGAGCAGTTCTTC.

This chain links TRBV5-4 with TRBJ1-2; D remains ambiguous. Germline V gene sequence: CDR1 SGHNT, CDR2 YYREEE (reference sequence). The V end was cut by 0 bases, the J end by 1 base, with 13 bases between. The CDR3 runs to 16 residues. Written as DNA, the CDR3 is TGTGCCAGCAGCTTGGACGCGGCAAATATTAACTATGGCTACACCTTC. Protein: CASSLDAANINYGYTF.

The V call is TRBV6-1, the J call TRBJ2-7; D is ambiguous. CDR1 and CDR2 from the germline V gene are MNHNS and SASEGT. The CDR3 consists of 11 residues. The V and J ends lost 10 bases and 4 bases respectively, with 11 bases between them. The CDR3 protein is CATSYLYEQYF. The CDR3 nucleotides are TGTGCCACCTCGTACCTATACGAGCAGTACTTC.

The sample holds one count of this clone. The CDR3 reads CASSPPNNRGRFGRANEKLFF. The CDR3 coding sequence is TGTGCCAGCTCACCGCCAAATAACAGGGGGCGCTTTGGTCGCGCTAATGAAAAACTGTTTTTT. J is TRBJ1-4 and V is TRBV18; TRBD1 matches 9 bases. The trim removed 3 bases at V and 3 bases at J, leaving 20 bases unmatched. The CDR3 length is 21 residues. From germline, CDR1 is KGHSH and CDR2 LQKENI.

CDR3 sequence (DNA): TGTGCCAGTAGTATTCAGACAGGCTACGAGCAGTACTTC. Its translation: CASSIQTGYEQYF. This chain connects TRBV19 to TRBJ2-7, with D possibly TRBD1 on 6 matching bases. The CDR3 runs to 13 residues. Trimming took off 3 bases at V and 3 bases at J, with 9 bases between the two ends. Germline V lookup: CDR1 LNHDA, CDR2 SQIVND (reference sequence).

The table lists this clone with a count of one. This chain joins TRBV14 and TRBJ2-7; the match to TRBD2 covers 7 bases. Germline CDR1 SGHDN, CDR2 FVKESK. This CDR3 region has 14 residues. V trimming: 4 bases; J trimming: 4 bases; junction bases outside the gene matches: 7. This CDR3 is CASSRAGPQYEQYF. CDR3 in DNA: TGTGCCAGCAGCCGAGCGGGACCACAATACGAGCAGTACTTC.

The chain links TRBV5-1 to TRBJ2-5; TRBD1 matches at 8 bases. V shed 0 bases, J shed 9 bases, and the junction held 10 bases outside the gene matches. CDR3 length equals 15 residues. Germline loops: CDR1 SGHRS, CDR2 YFSETQ. The CDR3 DNA reads TGCGCCAGCAGCTTGGACGGGCAGGGGGCAGGGGCCCAGTACTTC. This sequence encodes CASSLDGQGAGAQYF.

The chain employs TRBV18 and TRBJ1-2, with 7 bases that match TRBD1. The V gene end was trimmed by 6 bases and the J gene end by 0 bases; junction bases not matched to a gene: 10. The CDR3 has 16 residues. Germline V gives CDR1 KGHSH, CDR2 LQKENI. CDR3 amino acids: CASSPPWTGANYGYTF. The CDR3 DNA is TGTGCCAGCTCCCCTCCCTGGACAGGAGCTAACTATGGCTACACCTTC.

This chain links TRBV28 with TRBJ1-5, with D maybe TRBD1 (5 bases). The CDR3 totals 15 residues. Trimming removed 5 bases from V and 5 bases from J, with 16 bases in between. The V gene's germline CDR1 is MDHEN and CDR2 SYDVKM. For the CDR3, the DNA is TGTGCCAGCAGTCCTAGGGGTAGTGGGCATCAGCCCCAGCATTTT. Protein: CASSPRGSGHQPQHF.

The CDR3 region has the DNA TGTGCCACAGGGATCAATCAGCCCCAGCATTTT. Amino acids: CATGINQPQHF. The rearrangement links TRBV6-6 to TRBJ1-5; tentatively, D is TRBD1 (5 bases). Between the trimmed V and J ends, which lost 10 bases and 3 bases, there was a span of 7 bases. Germline V gene data show CDR1 as MNHNY and CDR2 as SVGAGI (reference sequence). The CDR3 spans 11 residues.

This clone showed up just once. The chain couples TRBV5-1 to TRBJ2-3, with D possibly being TRBD2 (6 bases). Trimming took off 0 bases at V and 5 bases at J, with 13 bases between the two ends. Germline lookup yields CDR1 SGHRS and CDR2 YFSETQ. The CDR3 covers 15 residues. The CDR3 DNA sequence: TGCGCCAGCAGCTTGGGCGGGGCAGACTTAGATACGCAGTATTTT. It is translated as CASSLGGADLDTQYF. The variable domain in full, completed from reference TRBV5-1 and TRBJ2-3, reads KAGVTQTPRYLIKTRGQQVTLSCSPISGHRSVSWYQQTPGQGLQFLFEYFSETQRNKGNFPGRFSGRQFSNSRSEMNVSTLELGDSALYLCASSLGGADLDTQYFGPGTRLTVL.

This sequence joins TRBV2 and TRBJ1-4, with 9 bases aligning to TRBD1. The junction had 7 bases not matched to a gene; V was cut back by 6 bases and J by 5 bases. This CDR3 contains 15 residues. The germline gives CDR1 SNHLY, CDR2 FYNNEI. CDR3 in amino acids: CASSPDRGVNEKLFF. CDR3 coding DNA: TGTGCCAGCAGCCCCGACAGGGGGGTAAATGAAAAACTGTTTTTT. Filled out from reference TRBV2 and TRBJ1-4, the complete variable domain reads EPEVTQTPSHQVTQMGQEVILRCVPISNHLYFYWYRQILGQKVEFLVSFYNNEISEKSEIFDDQFSVERPDGSNFTLKIRSTKLEDSAMYFCASSPDRGVNEKLFFGSGTQLSVL.

This clone was detected only once. CDR3: CASSPRTVSSYNEQFF. CDR3 sequence (DNA): TGTGCCAGCTCACCCCGGACAGTATCCTCCTACAATGAGCAGTTCTTC. The chain carries TRBV18 and TRBJ2-1, with TRBD1 as a possible D gene (6 bases). Germline V gives CDR1 KGHSH, CDR2 LQKENI. This CDR3 spans 16 amino acids. Between the trimmed V and J ends, which lost 3 bases and 0 bases, there was a span of 12 bases.

The rearrangement uses TRBV25-1 and TRBJ2-1; 11 bases align to TRBD2. Germline CDR1 and CDR2: MGHDK and SYGVNS. CDR3 length: 16 residues. V shed 0 bases, J shed 4 bases, and the junction held 2 bases outside the gene matches. Here the CDR3 reads CASSEYASGRYNEQFF. In nucleotides, the CDR3 is TGTGCCAGCAGTGAATATGCTAGCGGGAGGTACAATGAGCAGTTCTTC.

The rearrangement links TRBV30 to TRBJ2-2; 10 bases are shared with TRBD2. Germline V lookup: CDR1 GTSNPN, CDR2 SVGIG (reference sequence). The CDR3 totals 15 residues. V dropped 2 bases and J dropped 7; count of bases not matched to a gene: 7. The CDR3 bases are TGTGCCTGGAGTTCCCTAGCGGGAGTGGTCGGGGAGCTGTTTTTT. The encoded protein is CAWSSLAGVVGELFF.

The chain carries TRBV27 and TRBJ2-1; possible D gene TRBD2, 5 bases. The CDR3 loop spans 14 amino acids. V was clipped by 6 bases and J by 8 bases, with 17 bases between them. Germline-derived CDR1 and CDR2 are MNHEY and SMNVEV (reference sequence). CDR3 in DNA: TGTGCCAGCAGGACGGGGAGTACAGTCGATGAGCAGTTCTTC. As protein: CASRTGSTVDEQFF.

The V gene is TRBV6-6, the J gene TRBJ2-1; D is uncertain. The germline gives CDR1 MNHNY, CDR2 SVGAGI (reference sequence). Trimming removed 6 bases from V and 6 bases from J, with 9 bases in between. This CDR3 has 12 amino acids. In DNA form, the CDR3 reads TGTGCCAGCAGGGCGGTGAGCAATGAGCAGTTCTTC. Translating it yields CASRAVSNEQFF.

This chain connects TRBV19 to TRBJ1-2; D gene unclear. The germline V gene has CDR1 LNHDA and CDR2 SQIVND (reference sequence). This CDR3 has 14 residues. The V gene lost 8 bases and the J gene lost 4 bases, with 17 bases spanning the gap. The DNA of the CDR3 is TGTGCCAGTCTCTCCCGCGGGCCCATCTATGGCTACACCTTC. Translated, it gives CASLSRGPIYGYTF.

The V gene is TRBV5-4, the J gene TRBJ2-7, with D perhaps TRBD1 (5 bases). Between the trimmed V and J ends, which lost 2 bases and 5 bases, there was a span of 14 bases. Germline V gene sequence: CDR1 SGHNT, CDR2 YYREEE (reference sequence). The CDR3 contains 14 residues. The CDR3 DNA follows: TGTGCCAGCAGCTTCTACCAGGGAAGCGACGAGCAGTACTTC. It codes for CASSFYQGSDEQYF.

The chain has TRBV4-1 and TRBJ2-1; TRBD1 matches at 9 bases. The J segment lost 7 bases and the V segment lost 0 bases, leaving 7 bases of the junction unmatched. CDR1 is MGHRA and CDR2 is YSYEKL in the germline V gene. CDR3 length: 16 amino acids. The CDR3 spells CASSQENRGHLNEQFF. In DNA, the CDR3 is TGCGCCAGCAGCCAAGAAAACAGGGGGCATTTAAATGAGCAGTTCTTC.

This clone has just a few counts. The chain combines TRBV5-6 with TRBJ2-1, with TRBD1 matching 7 bases. CDR1 is SGHDT, CDR2 YYEEEE, per germline. J lost 0 bases, V lost 6 bases, and 15 bases had no gene match. CDR3 length: 18 amino acids. The CDR3 DNA reads as TGTGCCAGCACCCCAGGTACCGGGACAGAGATCTCCTACAATGAGCAGTTCTTC. Its translation: CASTPGTGTEISYNEQFF.

The V call is TRBV7-2, the J call TRBJ1-5; D might be TRBD1 (6 bases). The germline CDR1 and CDR2 sequences are SGHTA and FQGNSA. The V gene lost 5 bases and the J gene lost 2 bases, with 13 bases spanning the gap. CDR3 length: 15 residues. CDR3 in amino acids: CASSVQGMRNQPQHF. In DNA form, the CDR3 reads TGTGCCAGCAGCGTCCAGGGGATGCGCAATCAGCCCCAGCATTTT.

The chain links TRBV30 to TRBJ2-7; D ambiguous. CDR1 and CDR2 (germline): GTSNPN, SVGIG (reference sequence). Trimming removed 7 bases at V and 0 bases at J, with 7 bases between. The CDR3 spans 11 residues. The CDR3 DNA reads TGTGCCTCGACAAGCTCCTACGAGCAGTACTTC. It translates to CASTSSYEQYF.